Each of the 32 T cell receptor beta chains below was sequenced from the same sample in a study of post-analysis software for immune sequencing data (dated by TCRdb to the mid-2010s). Findings and caveats that apply to the study as a whole: Significantly higher frequencies in patients than in controls were found for five or six TRBV segments, including TRBV5-6, TRBV5-1 and TRBV20-1.

The method behind the library was PCR. The reads were generated on an Illumina HiSeq 2500. To reduce PCR and sequencing biases, unique molecular identifiers were incorporated into the TCR beta cDNA libraries. Clones were called with MiXCR by TCRdb after fastp trimmed the public reads at Q25, and only in-frame beta chains were retained. CDR3 protein duplicates are merged, each entry listing the most common genes and DNA. The sample profile shows hundreds of thousands of distinct CDR3 sequences; about 40% of them were found once. In total, the top ten clones hold 4.5% to 5.5% of the sample. No cognate antigen is known for these TCRs. The sequenced sample consisted of blood. These TCRs come from a girl between 10 and 17 years old with multiple sclerosis.

Details on this clonotype: A much larger clone differs from this one at a single base, so this may be a read error. This rearrangement joins TRBV6-5 to TRBJ1-1, with D possibly being TRBD1 (5 bases). This CDR3 is built from 12 residues. The germline V and J ends were trimmed by 5 bases and 8 bases, with 12 bases remaining between them. Germline CDR1 MNHEY, CDR2 SVGAGI. The CDR3 region is CASSRGAGEAFF. In DNA form, the CDR3 reads TGTGCCAGCAGTAGAGGGGCAGGGGAAGCTTTCTTT.

In the case of this clonotype: Possible read error: a much larger clone is one base away. V gene TRBV11-2 combines with J gene TRBJ2-3, with a tentative D call TRBD1 (6 bases). This CDR3 contains 14 residues. Germline lookup yields CDR1 SGHAT and CDR2 FQNNGV. The CDR3 protein is CASSLDGGTDTRYF. The DNA for the CDR3 is TGTGCCAGCAGCTTAGATGGGGGCACAGATACGCGGTATTTT.

This clonotype has ten or more counts. The gene calls are TRBV27 and TRBJ1-2, with 8 bases aligning to TRBD1. The V segment lost 0 bases and the J segment 4 bases; nucleotides outside the gene matches: 13. CDR1 is MNHEY and CDR2 is SMNVEV in the germline V gene (reference sequence). CDR3 length equals 18 residues. The CDR3 protein is CASSLSGSAYTGGYGYTF. The CDR3 DNA reads TGTGCCAGCAGTTTATCGGGAAGCGCTTATACAGGGGGCTATGGCTACACCTTC.

On this clonotype: A much larger clone is a single base away; this may be a read error. This sequence joins TRBV2 and TRBJ1-2; a possible D gene is TRBD1 (6 bases). This CDR3 is 13 amino acids long. Trimming took off 6 bases at V and 4 bases at J, with 12 bases between the two ends. CDR1 and CDR2 (germline): SNHLY, FYNNEI. The CDR3 region is CASRGGRLYGYTF. The CDR3 region has the DNA TGTGCCAGCAGGGGGGGCAGGCTCTATGGCTACACCTTC.

This clonotype was recorded many times. The J gene is TRBJ2-1, the V gene TRBV18; the D gene is possibly TRBD1 (5 bases). This CDR3 is 13 amino acids long. Germline CDR1 and CDR2: KGHSH and LQKENI. V dropped 3 bases and J dropped 8 bases, with 11 bases sitting between them. The CDR3 loop reads CASSPQGLDEQFF. The DNA for the CDR3 is TGTGCCAGCTCACCCCAGGGTCTCGATGAGCAGTTCTTC.

With respect to this clonotype: A read error may be the cause here, since a much bigger clone is one base away. V gene TRBV4-1 combines with J gene TRBJ2-1; D is unclear. The J call may not be correct, given that the DNA end is closer to TRBJ2-7. The germline gives CDR1 MGHRA, CDR2 YSYEKL. The CDR3 contains 18 residues. CDR3 region: CASSQRYLKVTSYNEQYF. CDR3 coding DNA: TGCGCCAGCAGCCAACGATACCTTAAGGTAACATCCTACAATGAGCAGTACTTC.

This clonotype has only a few counts. The genes are TRBV29-1 and TRBJ2-7; D unresolved. The J call may be incorrect, as the DNA end agrees better with TRBJ2-5. Germline loops: CDR1 SQVTM, CDR2 ANQGSEA. The CDR3 consists of 10 residues. The CDR3 region has the DNA TGCAGCGTTCTGGGGGAGACCCAGTACTTC. Translated, it gives CSVLGETQYF.

The V call is TRBV4-1, the J call TRBJ1-2; the D is unclear. Trimming left V 0 bases short and J 5 bases short, with 7 bases between. This CDR3 is built from 13 residues. Germline-derived CDR1 and CDR2 are MGHRA and YSYEKL. In nucleotides, the CDR3 is TGCGCCAGCAGCCAAGATCAGGAGTATGGCTACACCTTC. It codes for CASSQDQEYGYTF.

This clonotype was recorded at least ten times. The chain uses TRBV9 and TRBJ2-3; perhaps TRBD1 as D (5 bases). Germline lookup yields CDR1 SGDLS and CDR2 YYNGEE. This CDR3 has 15 amino acids. The V end lost 0 bases, the J end lost 2 bases, and 10 bases lay between the germline ends. The CDR3 region is CASSVVAGPTDTQYF. The DNA of the CDR3 is TGTGCCAGCAGCGTAGTGGCAGGGCCCACAGATACGCAGTATTTT.

This clonotype appeared many times. This chain joins TRBV7-2 and TRBJ2-1; D possibly corresponds to TRBD2 (5 bases). The V end lost 6 bases, the J end lost 0 bases, and 12 bases lay between the germline ends. CDR3 length equals 15 residues. From germline, CDR1 is SGHTA and CDR2 FQGNSA. This CDR3 reads CASRKQRVSYNEQFF. The CDR3 DNA reads as TGTGCCAGCAGAAAACAGAGGGTCTCCTACAATGAGCAGTTCTTC. Together with reference TRBV7-2 and TRBJ2-1, the CDR3 gives the full variable domain: GAGVSQSPSNKVTEKGKDVELRCDPISGHTALYWYRQSLGQGLEFLIYFQGNSAPDKSGLPSDRFSAERTGGSVSTLTIQRTQQEDSAVYLCASRKQRVSYNEQFFGPGTRLTVL.

The table lists this clonotype with a count of one. This could be a read error, since a much larger clone is one nucleotide away. V usage is TRBV28 and J usage is TRBJ2-6; D perhaps matches TRBD1 (5 bases). V was cut by 2 bases and J by 4 bases, with 12 bases left in between. The CDR3 runs to 16 residues. Germline V lookup: CDR1 MDHEN, CDR2 SYDVKM. This CDR3 is CASSLITGPGANVLTF. Written as DNA, the CDR3 is TGTGCCAGCAGTTTAATAACAGGCCCCGGGGCCAACGTCCTGACTTTC.

This clonotype has ten or more counts. The chain combines TRBV10-3 with TRBJ2-1, with a tentative D call TRBD2 (7 bases). Trimming stripped 9 bases from V and 7 bases from J, with 22 bases between. The germline gives CDR1 ENHRY, CDR2 SYGVKD. The CDR3 is 15 residues long. CDR3 region: CAMGRGDGQTNEQFF. CDR3 nucleotides: TGTGCCATGGGGAGGGGGGACGGACAAACGAATGAGCAGTTCTTC.

This clonotype was observed at least ten times. The gene calls are TRBV6-1 and TRBJ2-3; 12 nucleotides line up with TRBD2. This CDR3 comprises 14 residues. With 3 bases clipped from V and 10 bases from J, the junction kept 5 bases outside the gene matches. CDR1 is MNHNS, CDR2 SASEGT, per germline. The CDR3 region has the DNA TGTGCCAGCAGTGACCTGACTAGCGGGAGCCCGCAGTATTTT. It codes for CASSDLTSGSPQYF.

The chain couples TRBV6-5 to TRBJ1-1; TRBD1 aligns across 9 bases. The germline V gene encodes CDR1 MNHEY and CDR2 SVGAGI. With V trimmed by 5 bases and J by 2 bases, 9 bases remained unmatched. The CDR3 consists of 16 residues. CDR3 nucleotide sequence: TGTGCCAGCAGTCCGTACTTGGGACAGGGTAACACTGAAGCTTTCTTT. Amino acid sequence: CASSPYLGQGNTEAFF.

This clonotype came up many times. The V call is TRBV4-2, the J call TRBJ2-5; 7 bases fit TRBD1. Per the germline V gene, CDR1 is LGHNA and CDR2 is YNFKEQ. CDR3 length equals 15 residues. V was clipped by 4 bases and J by 4 bases; unmatched bases: 9. In DNA, the CDR3 is TGTGCCAGCAGCCCGCAGACAGGGTCGGGAGAGACCCAGTACTTC. It specifies CASSPQTGSGETQYF.

The chain employs TRBV6-5 and TRBJ2-1, with 13 bases that match TRBD2. Germline values: CDR1 MNHEY, CDR2 SVGAGI. The V gene end was trimmed by 4 bases and the J gene end by 4 bases; junction bases not matched to a gene: 19. The length of the CDR3 is 21 residues. In nucleotides, the CDR3 is TGTGCCAGCAGTTCCCCTCGCGGGGGGACTAGCGGGAAACCGTCTTACAATGAGCAGTTCTTC. This gives the protein CASSSPRGGTSGKPSYNEQFF.

As for this clonotype: The junction and the germline gene differ at one end; a read error may be behind it. The chain joins TRBV29-1 to TRBJ1-1; D is possibly TRBD1 (5 bases). Germline loops: CDR1 SQVTM, CDR2 ANQGSEA. This CDR3 comprises 13 residues. CDR3 sequence reads: CSVRGRANTDAFF. Here the CDR3 DNA reads TGCAGCGTGAGGGGCAGGGCGAACACTGACGCTTTCTTT. Drawing the rest from reference TRBV29-1 and TRBJ1-1, the complete variable domain is SAVISQKPSRDICQRGTSLTIQCQVDSQVTMMFWYRQQPGQSLTLIATANQGSEATYESGFVIDKFPISRPNLTFSTLTVSNMSPEDSSIYLCSVRGRANTDAFFGQGTRLTVV.

This chain joins TRBV24-1 and TRBJ2-3, with 12 positions matching TRBD2. The CDR3 consists of 18 residues. Germline values: CDR1 KGHDR, CDR2 SFDVKD. With 4 bases clipped from V and 0 bases from J, the junction kept 7 bases outside the gene matches. CDR3 loop: CATSDQETSGGSTDTQYF. The CDR3 DNA reads as TGTGCCACCAGTGACCAAGAGACTAGCGGGGGTAGCACAGATACGCAGTATTTT.

In its sample, this clonotype was seen many times. The chain recombines TRBV29-1 with TRBJ2-3; D remains unclear. Germline V gene lookup returns CDR1 SQVTM and CDR2 ANQGSEA. There are 13 residues in the CDR3. V lost 5 bases and J 1 base, leaving 10 bases between the germline ends. CDR3 sequence: CSVLRGGTDTQYF. The CDR3 region has the DNA TGCAGCGTTCTCAGAGGCGGCACAGATACGCAGTATTTT.

Details on this clonotype: A much larger clone differs from this one at a single base, so this may be a read error. The chain uses TRBV28 and TRBJ2-1; TRBD1 aligns across 11 bases. J gave up 8 bases and V 8 bases, and 11 bases lay outside the gene matches. The CDR3 is 15 amino acids. Germline V lookup: CDR1 MDHEN, CDR2 SYDVKM. CDR3 coding DNA: TGTGCCAGCCGTGCCTCGGACAGGGGGCCCCATGAGCAGTTCTTC. This encodes CASRASDRGPHEQFF. Complete variable domain (other parts from reference TRBV28 and TRBJ2-1): DVKVTQSSRYLVKRTGEKVFLECVQDMDHENMFWYRQDPGLGLRLIYFSYDVKMKEKGDIPEGYSVSREKKERFSLILESASTNQTSMYLCASRASDRGPHEQFFGPGTRLTVL.

This sequence joins TRBV29-1 and TRBJ1-2; the D is unclear. Looked up from germline, CDR1 is SQVTM and CDR2 is ANQGSEA. The length of the CDR3 is 11 residues. Trimming left V 7 bases short and J 8 bases short, with 14 bases between. For the CDR3, the DNA is TGCAGCGCACGGAGCAGAGAGGGCTACACCTTC. This gives the protein CSARSREGYTF.

The V and J genes are TRBV4-1 and TRBJ2-6; D remains ambiguous. Trimming removed 4 bases from V and 3 bases from J, with 10 bases in between. CDR3 length equals 15 residues. Germline V CDR1 and CDR2: MGHRA, YSYEKL. CDR3 nucleotides: TGCGCCAGCAGCCCCCTGGCGATTGGGGCCAACGTCCTGACTTTC. It is translated as CASSPLAIGANVLTF.

The chain links TRBV19 to TRBJ2-1; TRBD1 might be the D (5 bases). Trimming removed 1 base at V and 10 bases at J, with 14 bases between. From germline, CDR1 is LNHDA and CDR2 SQIVND (reference sequence). CDR3 length: 14 amino acids. Written as DNA, the CDR3 is TGTGCCAGTAGTATAGGGCTAACCGCAGGGGAGCAGTTCTTC. Translation: CASSIGLTAGEQFF.

This clonotype came up a few times. The chain recombines TRBV6-6 with TRBJ1-2, with D tentatively TRBD1 (5 bases). CDR1 MNHNY and CDR2 SVGAGI come from the germline V gene (reference sequence). Trimming removed 6 bases from V and 0 bases from J, with 11 bases in between. CDR3 length equals 14 residues. This CDR3 reads CASRRQTTNYGYTF. For the CDR3, the DNA is TGTGCCAGCAGGAGACAGACTACTAACTATGGCTACACCTTC.

Turning to this clonotype: This may stem from a read error, because a much larger clone lies one nucleotide away. The V gene is TRBV27, the J gene TRBJ2-4; D remains ambiguous. Trimming took 3 bases from V and 9 from J, leaving 9 bases between them. CDR3 size: 12 residues. From germline, CDR1 is MNHEY and CDR2 SMNVEV (reference sequence). CDR3 protein: CASSFARGIQYF. The DNA for the CDR3 is TGTGCCAGCAGTTTTGCCCGTGGCATTCAGTACTTC.

Ten or more counts support this clonotype. The chain has TRBV11-2 and TRBJ1-4; tentatively, D is TRBD1 (5 bases). Germline loops: CDR1 SGHAT, CDR2 FQNNGV. V was shortened by 6 bases and J by 4 bases, with 9 bases between the two germline ends. The CDR3 length is 13 residues. The CDR3 nucleotides read TGTGCCAGCAGTGGGGGAGTTAATGAAAAACTGTTTTTT. This sequence encodes CASSGGVNEKLFF.

The chain employs TRBV7-2 and TRBJ2-5; 13 nucleotides match TRBD2. V lost 1 base and J lost 2; bases outside the gene matches: 4. CDR1 is SGHTA and CDR2 is FQGNSA in the germline V gene. This CDR3 is 17 amino acids long. The chain's CDR3 is CASSLGLAGGGQETQYF. DNA for the CDR3: TGTGCCAGCAGCTTAGGACTAGCGGGGGGAGGGCAAGAGACCCAGTACTTC. Filled out from reference TRBV7-2 and TRBJ2-5, the complete variable domain reads GAGVSQSPSNKVTEKGKDVELRCDPISGHTALYWYRQSLGQGLEFLIYFQGNSAPDKSGLPSDRFSAERTGGSVSTLTIQRTQQEDSAVYLCASSLGLAGGGQETQYFGPGTRLLVL.

V and J are TRBV5-1 and TRBJ2-7; D unclear. Per the germline V gene, CDR1 is SGHRS and CDR2 is YFSETQ. This CDR3 region has 12 residues. V shed 0 bases and J shed 6 bases, with 7 bases lying between them. DNA for the CDR3: TGCGCCAGCAGCTTGGATGGCGTCGAGCAGTACTTC. Its protein is CASSLDGVEQYF.

In its sample, this clonotype was seen once. Sequence at one end of the junction differs from germline and may be a read error. The V call is TRBV5-1, the J call TRBJ2-6, with a weak D call TRBD1 (5 bases). This CDR3 is 19 amino acids long. The germline CDR1 and CDR2 sequences are SGHRS and YFSETQ. The CDR3 region is CASSPFKVAALSGASVLTF. The CDR3 DNA is TGCGCCAGCAGCCCCTTTAAGGTAGCAGCCCTCTCTGGGGCCAGCGTCCTGACTTTC.

This clonotype was detected many times. The chain combines TRBV25-1 with TRBJ2-3; D not certain. V dropped 2 bases and J dropped 3 bases, with 9 bases sitting between them. The CDR3 covers 14 residues. Germline V gene lookup returns CDR1 MGHDK and CDR2 SYGVNS. In DNA form, the CDR3 reads TGTGCCAGCAGTGAAGTTAAGGAAACAGATACGCAGTATTTT. Protein sequence: CASSEVKETDTQYF.

Concerning this clonotype itself: The junction departs from the called germline gene at one end, perhaps through a read error. This chain links TRBV12-3 or TRBV12-4 with TRBJ2-7; D may correspond to TRBD1 or TRBD2 (5 bases each). This CDR3 has 13 amino acids. The CDR3: CASSVRGSHEQYF. CDR3 coding DNA: TGTGCCAGCAGTGTACGGGGCTCCCACGAGCAGTACTTC.

There are many counts of this clonotype. The V gene is TRBV20-1, the J gene TRBJ2-7; 11 nucleotides match TRBD2. The germline V gene has CDR1 DFQATT and CDR2 SNEGSKA (reference sequence). The CDR3 is 13 amino acids. Losses at the gene ends were 3 bases for V and 10 bases for J; bases not matched to a gene: 8. The chain's CDR3 is CSARHSGTSGQYF. Here the CDR3 DNA reads TGCAGTGCTAGGCATTCCGGGACTAGCGGACAGTACTTC.